This TCR beta chain originates from a study of HIV-infected patients and healthy controls. By share, this clonotype counts as medium-sized. CDR3 length equals 13 residues. Germline loops: CDR1 DFQATT, CDR2 SNEGSKA (reference sequence). Trimming removed 3 bases at V and 6 bases at J, with 13 bases between. Alpha and beta constant-region primers primed reverse transcription of 400 to 500 ng RNA. Using multiplexing indices, alpha and beta chain libraries were generated apart by chain-specific third strand synthesis. MiXCR, applied by TCRdb to the 5' RACE reads, yields one record per CDR3 protein. The data hold about 5,700 distinct CDR3 sequences, with roughly 8.7% observed a single time. Roughly three months, about 14 weeks, into antiretroviral therapy, follow-up blood was collected. Whole blood was used without fractionation, so all unsorted peripheral T cells were included.

The genes are TRBV20-1 and TRBJ2-3; D gene ambiguous. Sequenced material: blood, taken during antiretroviral therapy. The TCR was taken from an adult with HIV infection. In DNA form, the CDR3 reads TGCAGTGCTAGTGGGCTAGTTGGCGATACGCAGTATTTT. Translated, it gives CSASGLVGDTQYF.